This T cell receptor (beta chain) was captured by sequencing in a study of T cell changes during pregnancy in multiple sclerosis. The data were produced by immunoSEQ multiplex PCR, yet TCRdb's version contains in-frame clones alone and is incomplete. Of about 110,000 clones in the sample, about nine tenths were seen once. Deletions cut 5 bases from V and 4 bases from J, with 17 bases between. Germline V lookup: CDR1 MNHEY, CDR2 SMNVEV (reference sequence). The CDR3 runs 15 residues. The starting material was peripheral blood, obtained in the third trimester of pregnancy. V usage is TRBV27 and J usage is TRBJ1-2; no clear D gene. This sequence originates from a female donor in good health, enrolled as a control in a pregnancy study. The CDR3, as DNA: TGTGCCAGCAGTCCGACCACCGGAGGGATCTATGGCTACACCTTC. Encoded protein: CASSPTTGGIYGYTF.